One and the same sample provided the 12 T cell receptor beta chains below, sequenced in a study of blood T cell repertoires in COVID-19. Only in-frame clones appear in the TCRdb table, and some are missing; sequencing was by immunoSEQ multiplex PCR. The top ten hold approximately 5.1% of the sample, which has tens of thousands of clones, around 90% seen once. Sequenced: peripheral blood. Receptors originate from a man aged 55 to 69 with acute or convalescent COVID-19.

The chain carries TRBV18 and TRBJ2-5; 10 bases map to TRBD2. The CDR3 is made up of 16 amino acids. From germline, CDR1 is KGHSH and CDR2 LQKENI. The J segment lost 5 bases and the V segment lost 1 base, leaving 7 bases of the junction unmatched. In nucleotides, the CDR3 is TGTGCCAGCTCACCACGACCTAGCGGGGGACAGGAGACCCAGTACTTC. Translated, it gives CASSPRPSGGQETQYF. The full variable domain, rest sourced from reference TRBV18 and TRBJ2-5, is NAGVMQNPRHLVRRRGQEARLRCSPMKGHSHVYWYRQLPEEGLKFMVYLQKENIIDESGMPKERFSAEFPKEGPSILRIQQVVRGDSAAYFCASSPRPSGGQETQYFGPGTRLLVL.

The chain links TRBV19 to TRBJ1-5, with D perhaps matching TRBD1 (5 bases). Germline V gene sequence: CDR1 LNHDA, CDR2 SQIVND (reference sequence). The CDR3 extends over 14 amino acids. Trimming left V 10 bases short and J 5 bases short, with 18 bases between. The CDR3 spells CATEFRGTHQPQHF. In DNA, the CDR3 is TGTGCCACTGAATTCCGGGGGACCCATCAGCCCCAGCATTTT.

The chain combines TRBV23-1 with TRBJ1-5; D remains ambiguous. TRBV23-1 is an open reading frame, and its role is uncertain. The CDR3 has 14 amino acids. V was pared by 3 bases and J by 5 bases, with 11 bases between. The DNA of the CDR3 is TGCGCCAGCAGTCAGATCCTCGGGGATCAGCCCCAGCATTTT. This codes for CASSQILGDQPQHF.

The CDR3 sequence is CASSPLSGEKLFF. CDR3 sequence (DNA): TGTGCCAGCTCACCACTCTCAGGGGAAAAACTGTTTTTT. V gene TRBV18 combines with J gene TRBJ1-4; possibly TRBD1 for D (5 bases). CDR1 is KGHSH, CDR2 LQKENI, per germline. The germline V and J ends were trimmed by 1 base and 8 bases, with 8 bases remaining between them. This CDR3 has 13 amino acids.

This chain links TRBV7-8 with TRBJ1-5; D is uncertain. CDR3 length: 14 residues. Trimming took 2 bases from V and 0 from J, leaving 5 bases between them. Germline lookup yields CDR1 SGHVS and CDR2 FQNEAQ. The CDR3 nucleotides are TGTGCCAGCAGCTTAAAGAGTAGCAATCAGCCCCAGCATTTT. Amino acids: CASSLKSSNQPQHF.

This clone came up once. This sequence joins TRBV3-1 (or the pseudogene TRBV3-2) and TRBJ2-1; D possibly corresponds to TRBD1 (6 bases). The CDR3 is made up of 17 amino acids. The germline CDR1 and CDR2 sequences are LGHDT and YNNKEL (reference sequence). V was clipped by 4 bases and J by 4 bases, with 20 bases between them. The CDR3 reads CASSPYTGSPGYNEQFF. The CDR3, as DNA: TGTGCCAGCAGCCCTTATACAGGGTCCCCCGGGTACAATGAGCAGTTCTTC.

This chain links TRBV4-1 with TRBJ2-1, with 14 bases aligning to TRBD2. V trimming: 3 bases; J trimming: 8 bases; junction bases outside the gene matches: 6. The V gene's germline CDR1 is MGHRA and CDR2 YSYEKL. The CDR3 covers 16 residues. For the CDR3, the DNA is TGCGCCAGCAGCCATGGACTAGCGGGGGGCAAGGATGAGCAGTTCTTC. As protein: CASSHGLAGGKDEQFF.

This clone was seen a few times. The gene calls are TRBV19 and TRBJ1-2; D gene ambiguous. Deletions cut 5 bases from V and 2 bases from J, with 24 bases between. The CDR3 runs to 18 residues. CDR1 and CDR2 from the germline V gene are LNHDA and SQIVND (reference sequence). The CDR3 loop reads CASSLPGVTALINYGYTF. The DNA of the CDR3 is TGTGCCAGTAGTCTACCCGGGGTCACAGCACTCATCAACTATGGCTACACCTTC.

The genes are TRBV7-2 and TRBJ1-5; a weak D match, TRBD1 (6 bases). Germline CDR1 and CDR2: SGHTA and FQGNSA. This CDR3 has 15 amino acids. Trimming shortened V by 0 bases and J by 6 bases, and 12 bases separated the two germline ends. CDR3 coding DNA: TGTGCCAGCAGCTTAGCGCAGGGGAGTGGTCAGCCCCAGCATTTT. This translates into CASSLAQGSGQPQHF. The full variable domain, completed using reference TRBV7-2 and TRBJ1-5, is GAGVSQSPSNKVTEKGKDVELRCDPISGHTALYWYRQSLGQGLEFLIYFQGNSAPDKSGLPSDRFSAERTGGSVSTLTIQRTQQEDSAVYLCASSLAQGSGQPQHFGDGTRLSIL.

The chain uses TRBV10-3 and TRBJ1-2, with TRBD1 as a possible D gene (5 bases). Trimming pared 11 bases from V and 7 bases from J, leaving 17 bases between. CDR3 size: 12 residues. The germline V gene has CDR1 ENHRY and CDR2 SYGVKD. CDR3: CAGRGTSGGYTF. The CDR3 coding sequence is TGTGCCGGCCGGGGGACGTCTGGTGGCTACACCTTC.

CDR3 sequence (DNA): TGTGCCAGCAGTTCCGCAGGTGTGGACACCGGGGAGCTGTTTTTT. It yields the protein CASSSAGVDTGELFF. The chain links TRBV6-6 to TRBJ2-2; D is undetermined. The germline V gene encodes CDR1 MNHNY and CDR2 SVGAGI (reference sequence). V was clipped by 4 bases and J by 3 bases, with 12 bases between them. The CDR3 is made up of 15 amino acids.

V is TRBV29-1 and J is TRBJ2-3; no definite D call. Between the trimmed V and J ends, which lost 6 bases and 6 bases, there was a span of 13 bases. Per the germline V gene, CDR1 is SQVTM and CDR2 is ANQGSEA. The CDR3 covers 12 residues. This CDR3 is CSVGQVSDTQYF. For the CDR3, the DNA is TGCAGCGTGGGTCAGGTCTCGGATACGCAGTATTTT.